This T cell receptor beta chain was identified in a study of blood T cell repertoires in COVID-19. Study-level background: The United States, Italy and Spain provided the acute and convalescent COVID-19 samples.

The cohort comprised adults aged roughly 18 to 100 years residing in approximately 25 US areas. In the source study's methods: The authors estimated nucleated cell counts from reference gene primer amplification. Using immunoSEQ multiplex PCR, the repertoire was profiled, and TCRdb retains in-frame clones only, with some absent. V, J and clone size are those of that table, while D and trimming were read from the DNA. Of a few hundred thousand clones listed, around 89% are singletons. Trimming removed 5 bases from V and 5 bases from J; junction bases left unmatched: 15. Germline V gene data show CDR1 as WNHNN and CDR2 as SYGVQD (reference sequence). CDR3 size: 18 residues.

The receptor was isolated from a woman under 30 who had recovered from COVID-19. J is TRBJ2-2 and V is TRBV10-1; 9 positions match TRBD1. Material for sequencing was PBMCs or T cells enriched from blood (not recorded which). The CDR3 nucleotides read TGCGCCAGCAGTCCACGAAATACAGGGGGCCCTTTGACCGGGGAGCTGTTTTTT. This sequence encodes CASSPRNTGGPLTGELFF.